These 18 T cell receptor beta chains share one sample of origin, sequenced in a study of OX40 agonist ivuxolimab in advanced cancers. Assay used: immunoSEQ multiplex PCR; TCRdb lists only in-frame clones, some missing. The sample lists over 55,000 clones; more than 65% were seen once. The material sequenced was CD4+ or CD8+ T cells sorted from blood, taken in a trial of the OX40 agonist ivuxolimab. The receptors derive from an adult with an advanced solid tumor such as melanoma, head and neck, liver or kidney cancer.

This clone was detected once. CDR3 region: CASSLGTSTYNEQFF. CDR3 bases: TGTGCCAGCAGCTTAGGGACCAGCACCTACAATGAGCAGTTCTTC. The chain has TRBV11-3 and TRBJ2-1; D is undetermined. V lost 1 base, J lost 2 bases, and 9 bases lay in between. There are 15 residues in the CDR3. Germline CDR1 is SGHNT and CDR2 is YENEEA.

CDR3 residues: CASSQGGTLSGYTF. The CDR3 DNA follows: TGCGCCAGCAGCCAAGGGGGGACGCTTAGTGGCTACACCTTC. The genes are TRBV4-3 and TRBJ1-2, with D maybe TRBD1 (5 bases). Germline CDR1 is LGHNA and CDR2 is YSLEER. V was shortened by 1 base and J by 7 bases, with 13 bases between the two germline ends. This CDR3 has 14 amino acids.

The chain combines TRBV5-4 with TRBJ2-5; 7 bases map to TRBD1. Trimming took 4 bases from V and 8 from J; bases not matched to a gene: 2. Germline V lookup: CDR1 SGHNT, CDR2 YYREEE (reference sequence). The CDR3 is 11 residues long. The chain's CDR3 is CASSRQGTQYF. In DNA, the CDR3 is TGTGCCAGCAGCCGACAGGGAACCCAGTACTTC.

The V gene is TRBV30, the J gene TRBJ2-2, with D possibly being TRBD2 (5 bases). Germline-derived CDR1 and CDR2 are GTSNPN and SVGIG (reference sequence). The CDR3 has 11 residues. V dropped 4 bases and J dropped 8 bases, with 8 bases sitting between them. The CDR3 here is CAWNWEGELFF. CDR3 nucleotide sequence: TGTGCCTGGAATTGGGAGGGGGAGCTGTTTTTT.

The chain has TRBV7-8 and TRBJ2-1, with 11 positions matching TRBD2. The germline V gene has CDR1 SGHVS and CDR2 FQNEAQ. The ends lost 4 bases at V and 3 bases at J; junction bases unmatched: 2. The CDR3 is made up of 15 amino acids. The CDR3 here is CASSYGTSGYNEQFF. Written as DNA, the CDR3 is TGTGCCAGCAGCTACGGGACTAGCGGCTACAATGAGCAGTTCTTC.

The genes are TRBV30 and TRBJ1-2; 9 bases align to TRBD1. The CDR3 spans 14 residues. J lost 7 bases, V lost 2 bases, and 8 bases had no gene match. Looked up from germline, CDR1 is GTSNPN and CDR2 is SVGIG (reference sequence). The CDR3 DNA reads as TGTGCCTGGAGTATCAGGACAGGGGATGGTGGCTACACCTTC. Residues: CAWSIRTGDGGYTF.

V gene TRBV4-3 combines with J gene TRBJ2-7, with TRBD2 identical over 7 bases. The junction had 8 bases not matched to a gene; V was cut back by 0 bases and J by 3 bases. This CDR3 contains 16 residues. Germline V CDR1 and CDR2: LGHNA, YSLEER. CDR3: CASSQDGREAFYEQYF. CDR3 in DNA: TGCGCCAGCAGCCAAGATGGACGGGAGGCTTTCTACGAGCAGTACTTC.

The chain combines TRBV5-1 with TRBJ1-5; 7 nucleotides align to TRBD1. This CDR3 has 15 amino acids. From germline, CDR1 is SGHRS and CDR2 YFSETQ. The V gene end was trimmed by 4 bases and the J gene end by 4 bases; junction bases not matched to a gene: 8. In nucleotides, the CDR3 is TGCGCCAGCAGCCTAACGACAGGGCCTAATCAGCCCCAGCATTTT. It translates to CASSLTTGPNQPQHF.

The gene calls are TRBV28 and TRBJ2-7; no firm D call. Germline lookup yields CDR1 MDHEN and CDR2 SYDVKM. The CDR3 is made up of 12 amino acids. The V end was cut by 4 bases, the J end by 7 bases, with 11 bases between. The CDR3 coding sequence is TGTGCCAGCAGTTACTTAGAGAGGGAGCAGTACTTC. Residues: CASSYLEREQYF. The full variable domain, in which reference TRBV28 and TRBJ2-7 provide the parts outside the CDR3, is DVKVTQSSRYLVKRTGEKVFLECVQDMDHENMFWYRQDPGLGLRLIYFSYDVKMKEKGDIPEGYSVSREKKERFSLILESASTNQTSMYLCASSYLEREQYFGPGTRLTVT.

V gene TRBV5-4 combines with J gene TRBJ2-1, with no clear D. Trimming removed 4 bases from V and 9 bases from J, with 14 bases in between. The CDR3 totals 13 residues. Germline V gives CDR1 SGHNT, CDR2 YYREEE (reference sequence). The CDR3 region is CASSPGGWVEQFF. The CDR3 nucleotides read TGTGCCAGCAGCCCCGGTGGCTGGGTTGAGCAGTTCTTC.

The chain combines TRBV10-2 with TRBJ2-5; the D gene is possibly TRBD1 (6 bases). Germline V CDR1 and CDR2: WSHSY, SAAADI. The CDR3 has 14 amino acids. Between the trimmed V and J ends, which lost 0 bases and 2 bases, there was a span of 7 bases. This CDR3 reads CASSESGTQETQYF. The CDR3, as DNA: TGCGCCAGCAGTGAGTCGGGGACACAAGAGACCCAGTACTTC.

In this sample, this clone turned up once. The chain recombines TRBV7-2 with TRBJ2-7, with TRBD1 identical over 11 bases. Germline CDR1 reads SGHTA; CDR2 reads FQGNSA. V trimming: 5 bases; J trimming: 7 bases; junction bases outside the gene matches: 7. The CDR3 is 14 residues long. CDR3 DNA: TGTGCCAGCAGCCAGGACAGGGGGCAGGGGGAGCAGTACTTC. It is translated as CASSQDRGQGEQYF.

This chain uses TRBV7-2 with TRBJ2-1; 12 bases are a match to TRBD2. The ends lost 5 bases at V and 5 bases at J; junction bases unmatched: 4. This CDR3 region has 15 residues. Germline assignment: CDR1 SGHTA and CDR2 FQGNSA. The CDR3 region is CASSLTSGRNNEQFF. The CDR3 DNA reads TGTGCCAGCAGCCTGACTAGCGGGAGAAACAATGAGCAGTTCTTC.

This clone was observed once. The chain carries TRBV9 and TRBJ2-5; TRBD1 is a possible D gene (5 bases). The CDR3 consists of 13 residues. The germline gives CDR1 SGDLS, CDR2 YYNGEE. The V end lost 4 bases, the J end lost 5 bases, and 12 bases lay between the germline ends. CDR3 nucleotides: TGTGCCAGCAGCCCACGGGCAGGGGAGACCCAGTACTTC. It codes for CASSPRAGETQYF.

The sample holds a few counts of this clone. The rearrangement links TRBV9 to TRBJ2-7; 15 bases map to TRBD2. V lost 0 bases, J lost 9 bases, and 4 bases stayed unmatched. The CDR3 spans 15 residues. Germline V gene sequence: CDR1 SGDLS, CDR2 YYNGEE. The CDR3 protein is CASSVGTSGRARQYF. In DNA form, the CDR3 reads TGTGCCAGCAGCGTAGGGACTAGCGGGAGGGCCCGGCAGTACTTC.

The V gene is TRBV25-1, the J gene TRBJ1-5; 9 nucleotides match TRBD1. Germline V CDR1 and CDR2: MGHDK, SYGVNS. CDR3 size: 15 residues. Trimming took 5 bases from V and 6 from J; bases not matched to a gene: 8. The DNA for the CDR3 is TGTGCCAGCAGTTACTCGAAACAGGGGGCTCAGCCCCAGCATTTT. Protein product: CASSYSKQGAQPQHF.

This clone was recorded once. This chain links TRBV11-3 with TRBJ2-3; D not resolved. This CDR3 has 14 residues. Germline CDR1 reads SGHNT; CDR2 reads YENEEA. V gave up 3 bases and J gave up 0 bases, with 7 bases separating them. CDR3 coding DNA: TGTGCCAGCAGCTTTGGCGGAAGCACAGATACGCAGTATTTT. This gives the protein CASSFGGSTDTQYF.

This clone was detected a few times. V and J are TRBV6-5 and TRBJ1-5, with D unclear. The V end was cut by 7 bases, the J end by 5 bases, with 9 bases between. Germline V gene data show CDR1 as MNHEY and CDR2 as SVGAGI. The CDR3 has 12 amino acids. The CDR3 nucleotides are TGTGCCAGCACCACTGGGGATCAGCCCCAGCATTTT. This gives the protein CASTTGDQPQHF.